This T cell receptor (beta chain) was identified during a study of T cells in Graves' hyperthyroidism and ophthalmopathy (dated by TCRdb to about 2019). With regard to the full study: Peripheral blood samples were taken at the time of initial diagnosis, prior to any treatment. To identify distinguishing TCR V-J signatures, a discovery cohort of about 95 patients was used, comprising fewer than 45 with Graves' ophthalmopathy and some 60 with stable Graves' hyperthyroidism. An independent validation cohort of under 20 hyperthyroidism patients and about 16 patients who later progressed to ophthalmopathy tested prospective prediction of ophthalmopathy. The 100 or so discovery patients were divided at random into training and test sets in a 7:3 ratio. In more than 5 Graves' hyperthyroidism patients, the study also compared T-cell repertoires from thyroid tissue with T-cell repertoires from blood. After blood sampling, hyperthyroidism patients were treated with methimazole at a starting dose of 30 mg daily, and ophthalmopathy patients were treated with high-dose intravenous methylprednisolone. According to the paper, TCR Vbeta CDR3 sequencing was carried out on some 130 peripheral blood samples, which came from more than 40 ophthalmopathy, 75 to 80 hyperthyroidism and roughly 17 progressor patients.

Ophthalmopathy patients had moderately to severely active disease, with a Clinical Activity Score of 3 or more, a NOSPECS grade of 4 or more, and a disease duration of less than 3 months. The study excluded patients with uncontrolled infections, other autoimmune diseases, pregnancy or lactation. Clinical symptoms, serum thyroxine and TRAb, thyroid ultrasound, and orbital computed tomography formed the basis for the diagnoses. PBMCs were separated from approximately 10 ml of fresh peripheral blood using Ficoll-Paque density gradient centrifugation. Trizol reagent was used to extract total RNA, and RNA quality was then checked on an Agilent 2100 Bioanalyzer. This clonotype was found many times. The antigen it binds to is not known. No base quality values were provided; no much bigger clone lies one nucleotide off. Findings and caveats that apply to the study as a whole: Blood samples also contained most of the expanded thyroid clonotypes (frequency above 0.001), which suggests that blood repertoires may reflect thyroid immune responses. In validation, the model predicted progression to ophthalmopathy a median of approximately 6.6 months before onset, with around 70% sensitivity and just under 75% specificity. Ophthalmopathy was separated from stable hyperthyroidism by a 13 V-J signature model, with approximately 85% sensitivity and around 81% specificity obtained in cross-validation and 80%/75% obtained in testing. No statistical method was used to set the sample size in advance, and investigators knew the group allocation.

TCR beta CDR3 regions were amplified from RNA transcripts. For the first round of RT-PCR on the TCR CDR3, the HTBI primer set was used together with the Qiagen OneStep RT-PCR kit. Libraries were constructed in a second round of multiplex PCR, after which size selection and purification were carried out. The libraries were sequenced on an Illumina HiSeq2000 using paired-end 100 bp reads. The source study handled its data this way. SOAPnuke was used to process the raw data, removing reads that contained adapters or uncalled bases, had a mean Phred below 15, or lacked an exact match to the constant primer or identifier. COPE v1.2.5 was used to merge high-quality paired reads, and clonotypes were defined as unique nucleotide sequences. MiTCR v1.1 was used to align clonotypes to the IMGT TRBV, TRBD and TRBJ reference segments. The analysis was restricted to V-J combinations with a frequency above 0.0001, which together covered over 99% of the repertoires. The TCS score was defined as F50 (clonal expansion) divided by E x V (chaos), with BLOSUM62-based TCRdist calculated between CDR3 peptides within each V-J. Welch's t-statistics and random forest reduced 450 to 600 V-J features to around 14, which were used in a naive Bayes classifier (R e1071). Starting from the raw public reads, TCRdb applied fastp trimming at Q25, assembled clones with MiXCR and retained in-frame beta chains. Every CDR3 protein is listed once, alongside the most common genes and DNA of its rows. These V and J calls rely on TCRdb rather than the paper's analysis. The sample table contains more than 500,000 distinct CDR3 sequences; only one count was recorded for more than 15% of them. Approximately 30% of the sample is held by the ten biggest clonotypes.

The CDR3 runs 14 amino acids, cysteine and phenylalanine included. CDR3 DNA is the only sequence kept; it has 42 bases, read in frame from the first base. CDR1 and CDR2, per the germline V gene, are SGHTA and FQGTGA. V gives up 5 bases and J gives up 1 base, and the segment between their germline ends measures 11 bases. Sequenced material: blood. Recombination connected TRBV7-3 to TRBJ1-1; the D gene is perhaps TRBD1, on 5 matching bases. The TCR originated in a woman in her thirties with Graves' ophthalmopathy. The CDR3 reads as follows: CASSVGRQNTEAFF. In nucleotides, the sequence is TGTGCCAGCAGCGTGGGACGGCAGAACACTGAAGCTTTCTTT.